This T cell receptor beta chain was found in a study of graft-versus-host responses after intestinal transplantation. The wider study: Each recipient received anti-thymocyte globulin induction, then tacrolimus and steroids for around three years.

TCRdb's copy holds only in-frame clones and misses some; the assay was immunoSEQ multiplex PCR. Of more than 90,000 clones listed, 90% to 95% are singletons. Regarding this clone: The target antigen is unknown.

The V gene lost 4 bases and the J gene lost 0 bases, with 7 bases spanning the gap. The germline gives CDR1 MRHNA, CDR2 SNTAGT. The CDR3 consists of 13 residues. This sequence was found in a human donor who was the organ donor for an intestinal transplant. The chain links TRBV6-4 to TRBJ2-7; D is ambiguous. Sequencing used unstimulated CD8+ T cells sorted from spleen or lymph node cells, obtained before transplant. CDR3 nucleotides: TGTGCCAGCAGTGGGCAGTTCTCCTACGAGCAGTACTTC. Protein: CASSGQFSYEQYF.